The next 31 T cell receptor beta chains were all read from a single sample in a study of esophageal squamous cell carcinoma under preoperative chemotherapy. TCRdb ran MiXCR on the PCR reads and lists one entry per CDR3 protein. The sample shows about 30,000 distinct CDR3 sequences, roughly 50% of them seen only once. Time point noted: before preoperative PTX-NDP chemotherapy. This material was collected from a patient given preoperative chemotherapy. These receptors were collected from a human donor with esophageal squamous cell carcinoma. The donor label of this sample is uncertain.

This clonotype turned up a few times. The chain links TRBV10-3 to TRBJ2-1; 7 bases fit TRBD1. Germline V lookup: CDR1 ENHRY, CDR2 SYGVKD. The CDR3 spans 12 residues. Trimming cost V 7 bases and J 11 bases; bases outside gene matches: 8. CDR3 sequence reads: CAIKNDREQQFF. CDR3 nucleotides: TGTGCCATCAAGAACGACAGGGAGCAGCAGTTCTTC.

This clonotype was recorded many times. This chain connects TRBV6-5 to TRBJ2-2, with 8 bases identical to TRBD1. In germline, CDR1 is MNHEY, CDR2 SVGAGI. The CDR3 covers 14 residues. The junction had 1 base not matched to a gene; V was cut back by 2 bases and J by 5 bases. The DNA of the CDR3 is TGTGCCAGCAGTTACGACAGGGGAACCGGGGAGCTGTTTTTT. Translating gives CASSYDRGTGELFF.

This clonotype appeared many times. This chain uses TRBV6-1 with TRBJ2-2, with D unresolved. Germline loops: CDR1 MNHNS, CDR2 SASEGT. Trimming took 9 bases from V and 7 from J, leaving 9 bases between them. The CDR3 has 11 amino acids. CDR3 sequence reads: CARGSVGELFF. The DNA of the CDR3 is TGTGCCAGGGGCTCGGTCGGGGAGCTGTTTTTT.

The rearrangement uses TRBV6-1 and TRBJ2-4, with no clear D. The DNA end is a closer match to TRBJ2-7, so the J assignment may be wrong. The CDR3 loop spans 11 amino acids. Germline V gene data show CDR1 as MNHNS and CDR2 as SASEGT. The CDR3 DNA reads as TGTGCCAGCCAGCAGACCTACGAGCAGTACTTC. Its protein product is CASQQTYEQYF.

This clonotype was recorded many times. The V gene is TRBV28, the J gene TRBJ2-1; 14 bases agree with TRBD2. The CDR3 extends over 17 amino acids. The J segment lost 8 bases and the V segment lost 3 bases, leaving 9 bases of the junction unmatched. Germline V gives CDR1 MDHEN, CDR2 SYDVKM. The CDR3 reads CASSFIGLAGGSYEQFF. CDR3 sequence (DNA): TGTGCCAGCAGTTTCATAGGACTAGCGGGAGGTAGCTATGAGCAGTTCTTC. The full variable domain, rest sourced from reference TRBV28 and TRBJ2-1, is DVKVTQSSRYLVKRTGEKVFLECVQDMDHENMFWYRQDPGLGLRLIYFSYDVKMKEKGDIPEGYSVSREKKERFSLILESASTNQTSMYLCASSFIGLAGGSYEQFFGPGTRLTVL.

The genes are TRBV11-1 and TRBJ2-5; 12 bases agree with TRBD2. The CDR3 consists of 16 residues. Germline values: CDR1 SGHAT, CDR2 FQDESV (reference sequence). Trimming removed 5 bases from V and 7 bases from J; junction bases left unmatched: 11. The CDR3: CASSLSSGGADGTQYF. CDR3 in DNA: TGTGCCAGCAGCCTTTCTAGCGGGGGGGCCGATGGGACCCAGTACTTC.

The V gene is TRBV7-6, the J gene TRBJ2-4, with D perhaps being TRBD1 or TRBD2 (6 bases each). Trimming took 3 bases from V and 12 from J, leaving 33 bases between them. The CDR3 loop spans 19 amino acids. Germline CDR1 reads SGHVS; CDR2 reads FNYEAQ. The CDR3 spells CASSLGAGIGGRDQETQYF. CDR3 nucleotide sequence: TGTGCCAGCAGCTTGGGTGCGGGGATCGGGGGCCGTGACCAAGAGACTCAGTACTTC.

In this sample, this clonotype turned up a few times. The J gene is TRBJ2-3, the V gene TRBV7-2; D is perhaps TRBD1 or TRBD2 (5 bases each). Germline V gene data show CDR1 as SGHTA and CDR2 as FQGNSA. The CDR3 is made up of 13 amino acids. V was shortened by 2 bases and J by 4 bases, with 7 bases between the two germline ends. The CDR3, as DNA: TGTGCCAGCAGCTTAATGGGGGCAGATACGCAGTATTTT. This translates into CASSLMGADTQYF.

This chain joins TRBV6-1 and TRBJ2-5; 9 bases map to TRBD1. Germline loops: CDR1 MNHNS, CDR2 SASEGT. V lost 6 bases to trimming and J lost 4 bases; unmatched junction nucleotides: 6. This CDR3 has 14 residues. This CDR3 reads CASSERTGAETQYF. CDR3 nucleotide sequence: TGTGCCAGCAGCGAAAGGACAGGGGCAGAGACCCAGTACTTC.

This clonotype was seen ten or more times. This sequence joins TRBV12-3 or TRBV12-4 and TRBJ2-1, with D unclear. This CDR3 spans 16 amino acids. Trimming left V 1 base short and J 0 bases short, with 10 bases between. The CDR3 nucleotides read TGTGCCAGCAGTTTAGACTACCCTAGCTCCTACAATGAGCAGTTCTTC. It translates to CASSLDYPSSYNEQFF.

The V and J genes are TRBV12-3 or TRBV12-4 and TRBJ2-2; D call uncertain. Trimming shortened V by 1 base and J by 13 bases, and 13 bases separated the two germline ends. This CDR3 is built from 13 residues. CDR3 sequence reads: CASSLESTETLFF. DNA for the CDR3: TGTGCCAGCAGTTTAGAGAGCACAGAGACGCTGTTTTTT.

In this sample, this clonotype turned up once. J is TRBJ2-5 and V is TRBV6-1; D perhaps matches TRBD2 (5 bases). This CDR3 has 15 amino acids. Trimming removed 0 bases from V and 4 bases from J, with 12 bases in between. The germline CDR1 and CDR2 sequences are MNHNS and SASEGT. CDR3 nucleotide sequence: TGTGCCAGCAGTGAAGCCACGGGAAGGATAGAGACCCAGTACTTC. Translation: CASSEATGRIETQYF.

V is TRBV7-6 and J is TRBJ2-3; 9 bases map to TRBD2. The J call is doubtful: the DNA matches TRBJ2-1 better. There are 16 residues in the CDR3. The germline V gene has CDR1 SGHVS and CDR2 FNYEAQ. The CDR3 bases are TGTGCCAGCAGCTTAATGGCGGGGGGGGGCAAAAACATTCAGTTCTTC. It is translated as CASSLMAGGGKNIQFF.

This chain connects TRBV7-3 to TRBJ2-3; 8 bases match TRBD2. The CDR3 is 15 residues long. The germline V gene has CDR1 SGHTA and CDR2 FQGTGA. Germline trimming cut 5 bases from V and 4 bases from J; bases unmatched to any gene: 8. DNA of the CDR3: TGTGCCAGCAGCAATTCGGGGGGGGAGGCAGATACGCAGTATTTT. Residues: CASSNSGGEADTQYF.

A note on this clonotype: An end of the junction does not agree with germline; a read error may underlie this. This chain links TRBV11-2 with TRBJ2-3, with a possible D match to TRBD1 (5 bases). This CDR3 is 13 amino acids long. Germline values: CDR1 SGHAT, CDR2 FQNNGV. Written as DNA, the CDR3 is TGTGCCAGGGGGCTGGCAGGCAAAGATATTCAGTATTTC. Translation: CARGLAGKDIQYF.

The CDR3: CASSLDSGYTQETQYF. In DNA form, the CDR3 reads TGTGCCAGCAGCTTAGATAGCGGATATACCCAAGAGACCCAGTACTTC. This chain links TRBV7-9 with TRBJ2-5; D might be TRBD2 (6 bases). Germline CDR1 is SEHNR and CDR2 is FQNEAQ (reference sequence). V lost 1 base, J lost 1 base, and 13 bases lay in between. The CDR3 extends over 16 amino acids. The complete variable domain, with remaining parts taken from reference TRBV7-9 and TRBJ2-5, reads DTGVSQNPRHKITKRGQNVTFRCDPISEHNRLYWYRQTLGQGPEFLTYFQNEAQLEKSRLLSDRFSAERPKGSFSTLEIQRTEQGDSAMYLCASSLDSGYTQETQYFGPGTRLLVL.

For this clonotype: This is likely a read error, given that the CDR3 carries no conserved phenylalanine or tryptophan at its end. The limits of the CDR3 on the DNA are not certain, so only TCRdb's listed CDR3 is given. The chain links TRBV11-2 to TRBJ2-5; the table's D call, TRBD2, was not checked against the DNA. Germline V gives CDR1 SGHAT, CDR2 FQNNGV. The CDR3 spans 15 amino acids, including both terminal residues. The CDR3 reads CASSPSAPGQETQHL.

V usage is TRBV20-1 and J usage is TRBJ2-2; no definite D call. The CDR3 loop spans 14 amino acids. V dropped 3 bases and J dropped 2 bases, with 10 bases sitting between them. Germline-derived CDR1 and CDR2 are DFQATT and SNEGSKA (reference sequence). CDR3 in amino acids: CSARGKSNTGELFF. DNA of the CDR3: TGCAGTGCTAGGGGGAAATCCAACACCGGGGAGCTGTTTTTT.

This clonotype was recorded many times. The chain links TRBV27 to TRBJ2-5; TRBD2 matches at 7 bases. The better agreement between TRBJ2-7 and the DNA end casts doubt on the J call. This CDR3 comprises 14 residues. CDR1 and CDR2 from the germline V gene are MNHEY and SMNVEV (reference sequence). CDR3 bases: TGTGCCAGCAGTCTTCAGGGAGGGGCCTACGAGCAGTACTTC. This encodes CASSLQGGAYEQYF.

In its sample, this clonotype ranks as large. The chain joins TRBV7-2 to TRBJ2-5; 7 nucleotides agree with TRBD2. This CDR3 region has 15 residues. Germline V gene lookup returns CDR1 SGHTA and CDR2 FQGNSA. V shed 6 bases, J shed 11 bases, and the junction held 18 bases outside the gene matches. The CDR3 reads CASSPLAGVTYEQYF. As DNA, the CDR3 is TGTGCCAGCAGTCCACTGGCGGGAGTAACATATGAGCAGTACTTC.

The chain couples TRBV10-2 to TRBJ2-7; 11 nucleotides align to TRBD2. The CDR3 is 13 amino acids. The V gene end was trimmed by 10 bases and the J gene end by 0 bases; junction bases not matched to a gene: 2. CDR1 is WSHSY and CDR2 is SAAADI in the germline V gene. CDR3 residues: CATTSGGSYEQYF. In DNA form, the CDR3 reads TGCGCCACAACTAGCGGGGGCTCCTACGAGCAGTACTTC.

Turning to this clonotype: At one end the junction does not follow the germline gene, possibly because of a read error. The J gene is TRBJ2-6, the V gene TRBV7-2; 7 bases match TRBD1. In germline, CDR1 is SGHTA, CDR2 FQGNSA. The CDR3 runs 15 residues. CDR3 in amino acids: CASSSDRAGSYVLTF. CDR3 nucleotide sequence: TGTGCCAGCAGCTCCGACAGGGCTGGCTCCTACGTCCTGACCTTC. The full variable domain, rest sourced from reference TRBV7-2 and TRBJ2-6, is GAGVSQSPSNKVTEKGKDVELRCDPISGHTALYWYRQSLGQGLEFLIYFQGNSAPDKSGLPSDRFSAERTGGSVSTLTIQRTQQEDSAVYLCASSSDRAGSYVLTFGAGSRLTVL.

In its sample, this clonotype is medium-sized. A read error is possible here, since a much larger clone lies one base away. CDR3 residues: CASSSNPGRLGYF. CDR3 nucleotides: TGTGCCAGCAGCTCGAACCCGGGGAGGTTGGGGTACTTC. The V call is TRBV7-2, the J call TRBJ2-5, with TRBD2 as a possible D gene (6 bases). This CDR3 comprises 13 residues. V lost 4 bases and J lost 13, with 19 bases in between. CDR1 and CDR2 (germline): SGHTA, FQGNSA.

This clonotype occurred a few times. The V call is TRBV11-2, the J call TRBJ2-1, with 12 bases that match TRBD2. CDR1 SGHAT and CDR2 FQNNGV come from the germline V gene. V lost 5 bases to trimming and J lost 0 bases; unmatched junction nucleotides: 5. The CDR3 extends over 17 amino acids. CDR3 in amino acids: CASSRLAGALSYNEQFF. Here the CDR3 DNA reads TGTGCCAGCAGCCGACTAGCGGGAGCCCTCTCCTACAATGAGCAGTTCTTC.

As regards this clonotype: Since no conserved phenylalanine or tryptophan closes the CDR3, a read error is the likely cause. The chain links TRBV6-1 to TRBJ2-5; D perhaps matches TRBD2 (6 bases). Trimming left V 7 bases short and J 1 base short, with 10 bases between. The CDR3 loop spans 13 amino acids. Germline CDR1 reads MNHNS; CDR2 reads SASEGT. CDR3 sequence: CASTRDFQETQYL. The CDR3 coding sequence is TGTGCCAGCACGCGGGACTTCCAAGAGACCCAGTACTTA.

To note about this clonotype: One end of the junction is discordant with germline, which a read error may explain. The V call is TRBV7-6, the J call TRBJ2-3, with D tentatively TRBD1 or TRBD2 (5 bases each). The CDR3 extends over 15 amino acids. Germline CDR1 and CDR2: SGHVS and FNYEAQ. The chain's CDR3 is CASSPGAGDQDTQYF. The CDR3 coding sequence is TGTGCCAGCAGCCCCGGGGCTGGGGACCAGGATACGCAGTATTTC.

The table lists this clonotype with many counts. One base away lies a much larger clone, so this may be a sequencing read error. The chain has TRBV6-5 and TRBJ2-1; D call uncertain. Trimming pared 0 bases from V and 10 bases from J, leaving 10 bases between. This CDR3 region has 13 residues. Per germline, CDR1 MNHEY and CDR2 SVGAGI. CDR3 protein: CASSYSRYYEQFF. Here the CDR3 DNA reads TGTGCCAGCAGTTACTCGAGGTACTACGAGCAGTTCTTC.

Concerning this clonotype itself: One end of the junction varies from germline; a read error may be responsible. V usage is TRBV7-2 and J usage is TRBJ2-3, with a possible D match to TRBD2 (6 bases). Germline V gene data show CDR1 as SGHTA and CDR2 as FQGNSA. This CDR3 comprises 17 residues. The CDR3 region is CASSNTIAAGSKDTQYF. CDR3 nucleotide sequence: TGTGCCAGCAGCAATACGATAGCGGCTGGGAGCAAAGATACGCAGTATTTC.

This chain uses TRBV10-3 with TRBJ2-7, with 7 bases that match TRBD2. The length of the CDR3 is 17 residues. With 1 base clipped from V and 2 bases from J, the junction kept 11 bases outside the gene matches. CDR1 and CDR2 from the germline V gene are ENHRY and SYGVKD. CDR3 residues: CAISEWGERDSTYEQYF. In nucleotides, the CDR3 is TGTGCCATCAGTGAGTGGGGGGAGCGGGACTCAACCTACGAGCAGTACTTC.

The chain has TRBV11-3 and TRBJ2-1; 9 bases are shared with TRBD2. Unmatched junction bases numbered 1, after V lost 3 bases and J lost 4 bases. Per germline, CDR1 SGHNT and CDR2 YENEEA. There are 14 residues in the CDR3. CDR3 protein: CASSLTSGYNEQFF. The CDR3 DNA reads as TGTGCCAGCAGCTTGACTAGCGGTTACAATGAGCAGTTCTTC.

To note about this clonotype: The junction departs from the called germline gene at one end, perhaps through a read error. The genes are TRBV7-2 and TRBJ2-4; D might be TRBD1 or TRBD2, each matching 5 bases. Germline V gene lookup returns CDR1 SGHTA and CDR2 FQGNSA. The CDR3 extends over 18 amino acids. CDR3 bases: TGTGCCAGCAGCTTAGGCTTTGGGGCGCTGGGAGCCGAAAACATTCAGTACTTC. As protein: CASSLGFGALGAENIQYF. The whole variable domain, filled in from reference TRBV7-2 and TRBJ2-4, reads GAGVSQSPSNKVTEKGKDVELRCDPISGHTALYWYRQSLGQGLEFLIYFQGNSAPDKSGLPSDRFSAERTGGSVSTLTIQRTQQEDSAVYLCASSLGFGALGAENIQYFGAGTRLSVL.